This T cell receptor (beta chain) is from a study of blood T cell repertoires in COVID-19. Study context: Both acute and convalescent COVID-19 samples were obtained from the United States, Italy and Spain.

In the authors' workflow: The authors estimated nucleated cell counts from reference gene primer amplification. Assay used: immunoSEQ multiplex PCR; TCRdb lists only in-frame clones, some missing. V, J and clone size reflect that table, while D and trimming were determined from the DNA. The sample yields 200,000 to 300,000 clones, nearly 85% seen once. CDR1 and CDR2 from the germline V gene are GTSNPN and SVGIG (reference sequence). The CDR3 runs to 13 residues. V was trimmed by 8 bases and J by 5 bases, leaving 18 bases between them. The sequencing sample was made of peripheral blood. The J gene is TRBJ1-1, the V gene TRBV30, with D perhaps TRBD1 (6 bases). The sequence was collected from a human donor in a cohort sampled during active COVID-19. CDR3 nucleotides: TGTGCCGGCCTCAAACTTCAGGGGACTGAAGCTTTCTTT. It codes for CAGLKLQGTEAFF.